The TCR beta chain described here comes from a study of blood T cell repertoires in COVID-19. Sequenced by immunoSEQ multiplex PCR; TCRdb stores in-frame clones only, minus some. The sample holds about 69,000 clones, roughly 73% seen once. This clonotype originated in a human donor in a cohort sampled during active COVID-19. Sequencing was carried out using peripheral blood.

CDR3 DNA: TGTGCCAGCAGCAGACAGGGGCGACCCCTCCACTTT. This codes for CASSRQGRPLHF. The V call is TRBV7-9, the J call TRBJ1-6, with 8 bases aligning to TRBD1. Unmatched junction bases numbered 3, after V lost 5 bases and J lost 12 bases. This CDR3 has 12 residues. CDR1 and CDR2 from the germline V gene are SEHNR and FQNEAQ (reference sequence).